What follows is one T cell receptor (beta chain) and its context. CDR3 length: 15 amino acids. Germline CDR1 is LNHDA and CDR2 is SQIVND (reference sequence). V dropped 3 bases and J dropped 3 bases, with 15 bases sitting between them. The sample comes from a study of blood T cell repertoires in COVID-19. Across the study: Sources were T cells, B-cell-depleted T cells, or PBMCs; the material itself was cDNA or gDNA.

TCRdb's table, derived via immunoSEQ multiplex PCR, lists solely in-frame clones and lacks some. This sample has roughly 290,000 clones, with 70% to 90% found just once. The chain has TRBV19 and TRBJ2-7; D is undetermined. The source of this sequence is a woman in her 30s who had recovered from COVID-19. The sequencing sample was made of peripheral blood. CDR3 bases: TGTGCCAGTAGTATCTCGGCAAACGACTTCTACGAGCAGTACTTC. Translation gives CASSISANDFYEQYF. The full variable domain, rest sourced from reference TRBV19 and TRBJ2-7, is DGGITQSPKYLFRKEGQNVTLSCEQNLNHDAMYWYRQDPGQGLRLIYYSQIVNDFQKGDIAEGYSVSREKKESFPLTVTSAQKNPTAFYLCASSISANDFYEQYFGPGTRLTVT.